This T cell receptor (beta chain) appears in the sequencing data of a study of circulating CD8 cells and anti-PD-1 response in melanoma. Study summary: Patients received intravenous nivolumab, 3 mg/kg, every 2 weeks. About 55% of the 13 melanoma patients received first-line anti-PD-1 therapy. Responders had complete or partial responses; non-responders had stable or progressive disease.

Each library started from 15 ng of total RNA using the QIAseq Immune Repertoire TCR panel. TCRdb processed the reads anew with MiXCR; each CDR3 protein has one entry. The sample consists of 1,000 to 1,500 distinct CDR3 sequences, 7.5% to 10% of them appearing once. Live CD3+CD8+TCRalphabeta+ cells were sorted into four subsets by PD-1 and/or TIGIT. The germline V and J ends were trimmed by 9 bases and 6 bases, with 5 bases remaining between them. The CDR3 totals 10 residues. In germline, CDR1 is LNHDA, CDR2 SQIVND (reference sequence). In its sample, this clonotype was seen a few times. The V and J genes are TRBV19 and TRBJ2-2; maybe TRBD2 (5 bases). This specimen consisted of CD8+ T cells from PBMCs, obtained at baseline or after one month of anti-PD-1 therapy (not recorded which). The TCR sequence derives from a human donor with melanoma. The CDR3 DNA is TGTGCCAGCGGGGCCGGGGAGCTGTTTTTT. Protein product: CASGAGELFF.